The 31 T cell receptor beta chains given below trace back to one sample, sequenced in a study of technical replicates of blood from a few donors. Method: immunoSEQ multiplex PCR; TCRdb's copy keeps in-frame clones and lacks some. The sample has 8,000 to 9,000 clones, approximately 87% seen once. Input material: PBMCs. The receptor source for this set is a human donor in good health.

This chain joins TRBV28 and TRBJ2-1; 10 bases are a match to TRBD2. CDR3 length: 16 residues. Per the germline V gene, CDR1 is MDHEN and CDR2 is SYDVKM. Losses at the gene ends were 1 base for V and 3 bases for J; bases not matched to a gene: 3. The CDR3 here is CASSLSASGSYNEQFF. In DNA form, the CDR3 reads TGTGCCAGCAGTTTATCGGCTAGCGGGAGCTACAATGAGCAGTTCTTC.

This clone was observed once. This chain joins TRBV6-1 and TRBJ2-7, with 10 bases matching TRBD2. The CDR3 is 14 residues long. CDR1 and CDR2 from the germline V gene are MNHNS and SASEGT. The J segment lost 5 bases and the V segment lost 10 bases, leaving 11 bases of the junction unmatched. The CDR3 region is CAIGFSGRNDEQYF. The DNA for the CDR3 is TGTGCCATTGGCTTTAGCGGGAGGAACGACGAGCAGTACTTC.

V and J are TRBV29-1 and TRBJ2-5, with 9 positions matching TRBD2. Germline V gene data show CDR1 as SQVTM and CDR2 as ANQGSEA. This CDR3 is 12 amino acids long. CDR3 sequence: CTAEREDQTQYF. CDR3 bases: TGCACCGCAGAGCGGGAGGATCAGACCCAGTACTTC.

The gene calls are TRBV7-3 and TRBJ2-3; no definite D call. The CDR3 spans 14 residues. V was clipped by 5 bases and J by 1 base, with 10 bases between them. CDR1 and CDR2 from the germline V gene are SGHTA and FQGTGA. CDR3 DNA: TGTGCCAGCAGCCCCAGCCAGGGCACAGATACGCAGTATTTT. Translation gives CASSPSQGTDTQYF. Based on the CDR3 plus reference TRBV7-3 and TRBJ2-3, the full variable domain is GAGVSQTPSNKVTEKGKYVELRCDPISGHTALYWYRQSLGQGPEFLIYFQGTGAADDSGLPNDRFFAVRPEGSVSTLKIQRTERGDSAVYLCASSPSQGTDTQYFGPGTRLTVL.

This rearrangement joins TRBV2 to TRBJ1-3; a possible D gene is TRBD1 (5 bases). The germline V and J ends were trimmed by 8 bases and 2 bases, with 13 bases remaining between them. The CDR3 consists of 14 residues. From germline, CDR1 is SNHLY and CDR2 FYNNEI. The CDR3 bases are TGTGCCAGCCACACAGGTTTCACTGGAAACACCATATATTTT. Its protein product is CASHTGFTGNTIYF.

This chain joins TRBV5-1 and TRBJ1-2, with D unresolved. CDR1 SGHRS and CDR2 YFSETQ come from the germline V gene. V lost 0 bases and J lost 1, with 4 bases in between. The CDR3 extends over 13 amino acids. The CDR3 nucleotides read TGCGCCAGCAGCTTGGACGGTAACTATGGCTACACCTTC. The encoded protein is CASSLDGNYGYTF.

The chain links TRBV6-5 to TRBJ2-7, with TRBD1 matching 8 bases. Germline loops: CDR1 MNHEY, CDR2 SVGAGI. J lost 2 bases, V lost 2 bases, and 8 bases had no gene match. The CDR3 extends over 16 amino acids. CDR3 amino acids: CASSYAGQGATYEQYF. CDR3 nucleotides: TGTGCCAGCAGTTACGCGGGGCAGGGGGCCACCTACGAGCAGTACTTC.

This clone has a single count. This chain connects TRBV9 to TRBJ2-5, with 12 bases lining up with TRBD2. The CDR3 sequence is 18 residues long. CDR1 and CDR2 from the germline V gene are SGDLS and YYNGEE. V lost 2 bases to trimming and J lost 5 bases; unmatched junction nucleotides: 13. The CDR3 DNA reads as TGTGCCAGCAGCGTTGGCCGGAGACTAGCGGGAGAGGGGGAGACCCAGTACTTC. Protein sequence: CASSVGRRLAGEGETQYF.

The CDR3 loop is CASSELPWTGGYEQYF. The CDR3 DNA sequence: TGTGCCAGCAGTGAGCTTCCCTGGACAGGGGGTTACGAGCAGTACTTC. The rearrangement joins TRBV6-1 to TRBJ2-7; TRBD1 aligns across 10 bases. Trimming cost V 3 bases and J 4 bases; bases outside gene matches: 9. The CDR3 runs to 16 residues. The germline V gene has CDR1 MNHNS and CDR2 SASEGT.

CDR3: CASSAQPGQNTGELFF. The CDR3, as DNA: TGTGCCAGCAGTGCGCAGCCGGGACAAAACACCGGGGAGCTGTTTTTT. This chain uses TRBV6-1 with TRBJ2-2; the D gene is possibly TRBD1 (6 bases). Trimming pared 4 bases from V and 2 bases from J, leaving 14 bases between. Germline V gene lookup returns CDR1 MNHNS and CDR2 SASEGT. CDR3 length equals 16 residues.

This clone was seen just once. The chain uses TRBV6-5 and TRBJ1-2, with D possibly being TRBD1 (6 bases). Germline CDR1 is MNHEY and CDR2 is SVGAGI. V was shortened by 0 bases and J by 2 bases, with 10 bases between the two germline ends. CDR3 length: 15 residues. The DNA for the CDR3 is TGTGCCAGCAGTTACTCCTACGGGACAAACTATGGCTACACCTTC. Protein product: CASSYSYGTNYGYTF.

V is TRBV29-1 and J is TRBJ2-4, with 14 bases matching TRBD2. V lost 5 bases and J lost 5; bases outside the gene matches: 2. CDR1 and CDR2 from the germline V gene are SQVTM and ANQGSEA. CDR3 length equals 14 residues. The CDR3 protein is CSVLTSGRENIQYF. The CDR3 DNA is TGCAGCGTTTTGACTAGCGGGAGGGAAAACATTCAGTACTTC. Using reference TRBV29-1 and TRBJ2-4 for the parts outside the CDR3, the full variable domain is SAVISQKPSRDICQRGTSLTIQCQVDSQVTMMFWYRQQPGQSLTLIATANQGSEATYESGFVIDKFPISRPNLTFSTLTVSNMSPEDSSIYLCSVLTSGRENIQYFGAGTRLSVL.

The CDR3 DNA is TGTGCCAGCAGCTTAGGGACACAGAACACCGGGGAGCTGTTTTTT. Translation: CASSLGTQNTGELFF. V is TRBV7-7 and J is TRBJ2-2; perhaps TRBD1 as D (5 bases). Deletions cut 1 base from V and 1 base from J, with 7 bases between. Germline values: CDR1 SSHAT, CDR2 FNYEAQ (reference sequence). The CDR3 has 15 residues.

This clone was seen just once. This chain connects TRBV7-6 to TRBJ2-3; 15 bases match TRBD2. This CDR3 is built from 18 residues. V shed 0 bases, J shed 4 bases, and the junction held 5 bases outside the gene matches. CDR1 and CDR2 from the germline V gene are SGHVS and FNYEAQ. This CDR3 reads CASSLAPGLAGGPDTQYF. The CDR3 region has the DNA TGTGCCAGCAGCTTAGCCCCCGGACTAGCGGGAGGGCCAGATACGCAGTATTTT.

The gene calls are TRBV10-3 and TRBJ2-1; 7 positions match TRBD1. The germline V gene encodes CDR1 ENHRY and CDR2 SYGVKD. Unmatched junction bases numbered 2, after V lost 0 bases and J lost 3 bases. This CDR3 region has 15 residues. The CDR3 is CAISESGDSYNEQFF. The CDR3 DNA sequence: TGTGCCATCAGTGAGTCGGGGGACAGCTACAATGAGCAGTTCTTC.

The CDR3 DNA is TGTGCCAGCAGTCTAGCGGAGCCGGAGACCCAGTACTTC. It encodes CASSLAEPETQYF. The rearrangement joins TRBV9 to TRBJ2-5, with 7 bases fitting TRBD2. Losses at the gene ends were 5 bases for V and 5 bases for J; bases not matched to a gene: 6. Germline CDR1 is SGDLS and CDR2 is YYNGEE. The CDR3 consists of 13 residues.

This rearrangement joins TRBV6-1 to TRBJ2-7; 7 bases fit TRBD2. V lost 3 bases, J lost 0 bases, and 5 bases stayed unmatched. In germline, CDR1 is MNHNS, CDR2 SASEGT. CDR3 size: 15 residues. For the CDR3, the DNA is TGTGCCAGCAGTGATGAAGCGGGATACTCCTACGAGCAGTACTTC. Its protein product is CASSDEAGYSYEQYF.

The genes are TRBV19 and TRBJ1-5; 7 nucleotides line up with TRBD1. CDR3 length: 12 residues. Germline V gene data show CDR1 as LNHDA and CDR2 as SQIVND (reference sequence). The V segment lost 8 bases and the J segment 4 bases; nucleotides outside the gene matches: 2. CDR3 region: CASGQENQPQHF. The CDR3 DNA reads TGTGCCAGTGGACAGGAAAATCAGCCCCAGCATTTT. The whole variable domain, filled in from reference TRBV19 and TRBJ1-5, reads DGGITQSPKYLFRKEGQNVTLSCEQNLNHDAMYWYRQDPGQGLRLIYYSQIVNDFQKGDIAEGYSVSREKKESFPLTVTSAQKNPTAFYLCASGQENQPQHFGDGTRLSIL.

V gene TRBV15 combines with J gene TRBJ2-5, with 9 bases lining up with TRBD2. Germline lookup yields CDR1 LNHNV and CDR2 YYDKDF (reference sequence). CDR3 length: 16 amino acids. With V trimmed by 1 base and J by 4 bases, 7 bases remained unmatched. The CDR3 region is CATSRVLAGTGETQYF. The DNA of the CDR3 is TGTGCCACCAGCAGAGTGCTAGCGGGGACGGGAGAGACCCAGTACTTC.

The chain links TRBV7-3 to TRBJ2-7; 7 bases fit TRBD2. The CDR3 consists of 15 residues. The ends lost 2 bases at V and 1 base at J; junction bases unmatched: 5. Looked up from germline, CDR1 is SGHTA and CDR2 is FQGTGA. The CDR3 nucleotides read TGTGCCAGCAGCTTAGCGGGAGCCAAGTCCTACGAGCAGTACTTC. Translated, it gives CASSLAGAKSYEQYF.

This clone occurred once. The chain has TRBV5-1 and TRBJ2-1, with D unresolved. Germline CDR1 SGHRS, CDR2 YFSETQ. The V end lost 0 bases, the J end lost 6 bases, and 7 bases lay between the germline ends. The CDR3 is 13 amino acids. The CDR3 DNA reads TGCGCCAGCAGCTTGGGATGGCTCAATGAGCAGTTCTTC. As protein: CASSLGWLNEQFF.

The CDR3: CASRTGYGYTF. CDR3 DNA: TGTGCCAGCAGGACGGGTTATGGCTACACCTTC. J is TRBJ1-2 and V is TRBV9; no firm D call. The CDR3 extends over 11 amino acids. Germline V gene sequence: CDR1 SGDLS, CDR2 YYNGEE. The V end was cut by 5 bases, the J end by 5 bases, with 7 bases between.

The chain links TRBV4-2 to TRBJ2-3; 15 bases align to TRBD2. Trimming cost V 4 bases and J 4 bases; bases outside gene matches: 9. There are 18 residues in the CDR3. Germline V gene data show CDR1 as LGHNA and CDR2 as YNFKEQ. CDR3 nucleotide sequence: TGTGCCAGCAGCCTGTGGACTAGCGGGAGGGCCAACGCAGATACGCAGTATTTT. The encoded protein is CASSLWTSGRANADTQYF.

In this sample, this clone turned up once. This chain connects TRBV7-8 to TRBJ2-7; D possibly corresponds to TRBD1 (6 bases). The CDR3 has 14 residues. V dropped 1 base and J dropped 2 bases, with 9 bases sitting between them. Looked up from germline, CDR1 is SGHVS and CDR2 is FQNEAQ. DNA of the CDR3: TGTGCCAGCAGCTTAGTTGGGGGCACCTACGAGCAGTACTTC. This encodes CASSLVGGTYEQYF. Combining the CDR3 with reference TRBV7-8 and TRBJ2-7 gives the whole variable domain GAGVSQSPRYKVAKRGQDVALRCDPISGHVSLFWYQQALGQGPEFLTYFQNEAQLDKSGLPSDRFFAERPEGSVSTLKIQRTQQEDSAVYLCASSLVGGTYEQYFGPGTRLTVT.

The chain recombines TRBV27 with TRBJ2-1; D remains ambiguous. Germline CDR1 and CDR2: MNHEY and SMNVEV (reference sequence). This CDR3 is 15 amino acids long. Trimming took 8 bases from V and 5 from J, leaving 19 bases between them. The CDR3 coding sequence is TGTGCCAGCTCGAACAAACTGAGGAAACACAATGAGCAGTTCTTC. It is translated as CASSNKLRKHNEQFF.

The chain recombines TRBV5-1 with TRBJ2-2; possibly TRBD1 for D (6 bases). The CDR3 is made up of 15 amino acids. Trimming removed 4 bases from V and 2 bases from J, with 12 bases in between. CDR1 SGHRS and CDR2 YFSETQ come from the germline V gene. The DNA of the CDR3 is TGCGCCAGCAGCACCCGGGACAAAAACACCGGGGAGCTGTTTTTT. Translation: CASSTRDKNTGELFF.

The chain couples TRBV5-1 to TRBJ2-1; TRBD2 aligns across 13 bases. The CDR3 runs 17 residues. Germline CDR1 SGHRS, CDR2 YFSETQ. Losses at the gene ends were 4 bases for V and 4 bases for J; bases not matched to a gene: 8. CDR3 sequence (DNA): TGCGCCAGCAGCAATGGACTAGCGGGAGATGCTTACAATGAGCAGTTCTTC. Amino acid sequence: CASSNGLAGDAYNEQFF.

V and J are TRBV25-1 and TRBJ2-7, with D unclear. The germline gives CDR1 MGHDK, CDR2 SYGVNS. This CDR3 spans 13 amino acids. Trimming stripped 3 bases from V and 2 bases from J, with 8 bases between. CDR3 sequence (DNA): TGTGCCAGCAGTGACCCGGGTGCCTACGAGCAGTACTTC. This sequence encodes CASSDPGAYEQYF.

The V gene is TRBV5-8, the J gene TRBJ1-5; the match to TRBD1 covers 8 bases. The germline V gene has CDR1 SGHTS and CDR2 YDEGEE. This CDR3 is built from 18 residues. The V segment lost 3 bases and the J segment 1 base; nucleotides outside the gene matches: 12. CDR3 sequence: CASSWGTGRFGSNQPQHF. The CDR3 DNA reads TGTGCCAGCAGCTGGGGGACAGGAAGGTTCGGAAGCAATCAGCCCCAGCATTTT.

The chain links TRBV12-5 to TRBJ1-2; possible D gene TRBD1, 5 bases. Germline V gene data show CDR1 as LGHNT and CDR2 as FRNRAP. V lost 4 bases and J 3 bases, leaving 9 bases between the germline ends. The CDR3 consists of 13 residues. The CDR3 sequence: CASGSTGYYGYTF. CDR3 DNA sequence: TGTGCTAGTGGTTCTACAGGCTACTATGGCTACACCTTC.

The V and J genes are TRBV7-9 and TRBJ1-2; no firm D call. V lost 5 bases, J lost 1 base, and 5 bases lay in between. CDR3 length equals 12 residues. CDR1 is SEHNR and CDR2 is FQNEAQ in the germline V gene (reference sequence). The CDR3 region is CASSPHNYGYTF. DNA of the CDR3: TGTGCCAGCAGCCCCCATAACTATGGCTACACCTTC.